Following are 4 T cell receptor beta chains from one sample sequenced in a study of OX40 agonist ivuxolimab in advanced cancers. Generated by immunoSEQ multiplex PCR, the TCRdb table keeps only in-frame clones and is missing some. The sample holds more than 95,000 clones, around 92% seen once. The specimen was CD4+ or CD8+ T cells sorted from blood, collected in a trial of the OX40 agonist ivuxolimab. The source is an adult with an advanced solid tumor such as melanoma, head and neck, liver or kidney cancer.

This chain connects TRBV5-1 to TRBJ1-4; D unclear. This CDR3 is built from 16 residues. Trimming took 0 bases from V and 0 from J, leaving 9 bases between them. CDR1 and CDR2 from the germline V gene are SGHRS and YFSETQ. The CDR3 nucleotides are TGCGCCAGCAGCTTGGGTAGGGAAGCAACTAATGAAAAACTGTTTTTT. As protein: CASSLGREATNEKLFF.

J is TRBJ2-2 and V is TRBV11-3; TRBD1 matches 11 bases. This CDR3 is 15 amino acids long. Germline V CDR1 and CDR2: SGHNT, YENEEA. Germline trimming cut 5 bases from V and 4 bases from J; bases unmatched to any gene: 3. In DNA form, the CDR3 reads TGTGCCAGCAGCCCGGACAGGGGGCGCACCGGGGAGCTGTTTTTT. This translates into CASSPDRGRTGELFF.

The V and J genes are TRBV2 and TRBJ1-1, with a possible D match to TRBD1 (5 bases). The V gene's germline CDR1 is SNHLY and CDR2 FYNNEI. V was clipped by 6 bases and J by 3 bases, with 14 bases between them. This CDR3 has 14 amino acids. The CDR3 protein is CASSSAGTYTEAFF. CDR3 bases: TGTGCCAGCAGCTCGGCAGGGACGTACACTGAAGCTTTCTTT.

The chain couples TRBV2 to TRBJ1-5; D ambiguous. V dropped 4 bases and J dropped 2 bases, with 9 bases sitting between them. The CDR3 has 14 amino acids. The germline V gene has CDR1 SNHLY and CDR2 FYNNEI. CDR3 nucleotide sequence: TGTGCCAGCAGTGGTAGGGCCGGCAATCAGCCCCAGCATTTT. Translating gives CASSGRAGNQPQHF.